This TCR beta chain appears in the sequencing data of a study of OX40 agonist ivuxolimab in advanced cancers. Regarding the study as a whole: At 0.1 to 3.0 mg/kg, CD4+ and CD8+ blood T cells expanded clonally by week 6. Antigen specificity of clonally expanded peripheral T cells was not established.

V shed 0 bases and J shed 4 bases, with 15 bases lying between them. The CDR3 totals 16 residues. Germline V CDR1 and CDR2: MNHEY, SVGAGI. Comment on this clone: Its antigen remains unidentified.

Measured with immunoSEQ multiplex PCR; TCRdb has only the in-frame clones, and not every one. This sample has around 54,000 clones, with 94% found just once. This TCR derives from an adult with an advanced solid tumor such as melanoma, head and neck, liver or kidney cancer. This chain links TRBV6-5 with TRBJ2-5, with TRBD2 as a possible D gene (7 bases). This material consisted of CD4+ or CD8+ T cells sorted from blood, taken in a trial of the OX40 agonist ivuxolimab. The CDR3 DNA is TGTGCCAGCAGTTACTCGGAGTGGGGGGGCGGAGAGACCCAGTACTTC. This codes for CASSYSEWGGGETQYF.